Below, 20 T cell receptor beta chains from the same sample are listed, as sequenced in a study of cytomegalovirus exposure and HLA in healthy donors (dated 2017 in TCRdb). Library creation used the immunoSEQ multiplex PCR assay. The multiplex PCR relied on a mix of 60 forward primers for TCR Vbeta segments and 13 reverse primers for TCR Jbeta segments. As stored in TCRdb, this immuneACCESS dataset retains in-frame rearrangements with V and J assigned. A fraction of the clones does not appear; measured against another copy, unresolved V genes explain less than half of the discrepancy, and the remainder lacks a known reason. For this sample the table gives 60,000 to 75,000 clones, of which about 70% were detected only once. In total, the top ten clones hold approximately 21% of the sample. Sequenced: PBMCs. The receptors stem from a woman between 25 and 40 years old in good health and CMV-seropositive.

V gene TRBV6-5 combines with J gene TRBJ1-2; D unresolved. V shed 5 bases and J shed 0 bases, with 10 bases lying between them. The V gene's germline CDR1 is MNHEY and CDR2 SVGAGI. The CDR3 covers 14 residues. The chain's CDR3 is CASSPGTSNYGYTF. The CDR3 DNA reads as TGTGCCAGCAGTCCGGGAACCTCTAACTATGGCTACACCTTC.

This clone was recorded once. V and J are TRBV30 and TRBJ2-3; D is ambiguous. Germline V gene data show CDR1 as GTSNPN and CDR2 as SVGIG (reference sequence). V was trimmed by 1 base and J by 2 bases, leaving 7 bases between them. The CDR3 runs 13 residues. The DNA of the CDR3 is TGTGCCTGGAGTGCGCGCTACACAGATACGCAGTATTTT. Its translation is CAWSARYTDTQYF.

The V gene is TRBV10-3, the J gene TRBJ1-2, with D tentatively TRBD1 (5 bases). V shed 4 bases and J shed 1 base, with 7 bases lying between them. The CDR3 contains 13 residues. Per the germline V gene, CDR1 is ENHRY and CDR2 is SYGVKD. The CDR3, as DNA: TGTGCCATCAGTGTGGACAATAACTATGGCTACACCTTC. It translates to CAISVDNNYGYTF.

The V call is TRBV30, the J call TRBJ1-5, with no clear D. CDR1 and CDR2 (germline): GTSNPN, SVGIG (reference sequence). The CDR3 length is 12 residues. V was cut by 2 bases and J by 7 bases, with 9 bases left in between. DNA of the CDR3: TGTGCCTGGAGTTTGGGAGGGCAGCCCCAGCATTTT. It yields the protein CAWSLGGQPQHF.

The chain links TRBV19 to TRBJ1-1, with D perhaps matching TRBD1 (5 bases). This CDR3 spans 13 amino acids. Trimming pared 5 bases from V and 4 bases from J, leaving 11 bases between. Germline assignment: CDR1 LNHDA and CDR2 SQIVND (reference sequence). The CDR3 sequence: CASSPPGGTEAFF. As DNA, the CDR3 is TGTGCCAGTAGTCCGCCGGGGGGCACTGAAGCTTTCTTT.

The count of this clone is one. This chain connects TRBV6-1 to TRBJ2-7; TRBD1 might be the D (6 bases). Germline V gene lookup returns CDR1 MNHNS and CDR2 SASEGT. The CDR3 extends over 14 amino acids. The ends were cut back, 7 bases at V and 3 bases at J, with 16 bases in the middle. CDR3 nucleotides: TGTGCCAGCACGTCTGGGGGCCCTCTCTACGAGCAGTACTTC. It encodes CASTSGGPLYEQYF.

This chain connects TRBV7-2 to TRBJ2-5, with D possibly being TRBD1 (6 bases). V dropped 1 base and J dropped 4 bases, with 7 bases sitting between them. The CDR3 covers 13 residues. Germline values: CDR1 SGHTA, CDR2 FQGNSA. The CDR3 DNA sequence: TGTGCCAGCAGCTTAGTCAGGGGAGAGACCCAGTACTTC. Translated, it gives CASSLVRGETQYF.

This chain uses TRBV28 with TRBJ2-7, with 8 positions matching TRBD2. The germline V gene has CDR1 MDHEN and CDR2 SYDVKM. CDR3 length: 15 amino acids. Trimming cost V 6 bases and J 3 bases; bases outside gene matches: 10. The CDR3 nucleotides are TGTGCCAGCAGCTCCCGGGGGGGTGATATCTACGAGCAGTACTTC. Translating it yields CASSSRGGDIYEQYF.

The rearrangement joins TRBV6-5 to TRBJ2-3; perhaps TRBD2 as D (6 bases). Per germline, CDR1 MNHEY and CDR2 SVGAGI. CDR3 length: 15 amino acids. Trimming shortened V by 4 bases and J by 3 bases, and 14 bases separated the two germline ends. The CDR3 is CASSSSAGRTDTQYF. In nucleotides, the CDR3 is TGTGCCAGCAGTTCATCAGCGGGTCGAACAGATACGCAGTATTTT.

V gene TRBV18 combines with J gene TRBJ1-1; D is unresolved. V lost 3 bases and J 5 bases, leaving 10 bases between the germline ends. Germline V CDR1 and CDR2: KGHSH, LQKENI. The CDR3 covers 13 residues. The DNA of the CDR3 is TGTGCCAGCTCACCCTCCGGGGTGACTGAAGCTTTCTTT. Translation gives CASSPSGVTEAFF.

V is TRBV11-3 and J is TRBJ2-2, with TRBD2 identical over 12 bases. CDR1 SGHNT and CDR2 YENEEA come from the germline V gene. CDR3 size: 14 residues. Losses at the gene ends were 6 bases for V and 7 bases for J; bases not matched to a gene: 3. The CDR3: CASRRLAGVGELFF. DNA of the CDR3: TGTGCCAGCAGAAGACTAGCGGGAGTCGGGGAGCTGTTTTTT.

This clone was observed once. The V and J genes are TRBV28 and TRBJ1-1; TRBD1 aligns across 10 bases. V was pared by 5 bases and J by 6 bases, with 6 bases of the junction left unmatched. The germline CDR1 and CDR2 sequences are MDHEN and SYDVKM. This CDR3 spans 14 amino acids. For the CDR3, the DNA is TGTGCCAGCAGTCGACAGGGGGCGAGCCCTGAAGCTTTCTTT. The encoded protein is CASSRQGASPEAFF.

The chain is built from TRBV15 and TRBJ1-5; 7 bases match TRBD1. Germline trimming cut 1 base from V and 1 base from J; bases unmatched to any gene: 1. From germline, CDR1 is LNHNV and CDR2 YYDKDF (reference sequence). The CDR3 is 15 amino acids. CDR3 protein: CATSRVQGSNQPQHF. CDR3 DNA: TGTGCCACCAGCAGAGTACAGGGGAGCAATCAGCCCCAGCATTTT.

The rearrangement joins TRBV28 to TRBJ2-7; tentative D call: TRBD2 (6 bases). V gave up 4 bases and J gave up 7 bases, with 20 bases separating them. Germline values: CDR1 MDHEN, CDR2 SYDVKM. CDR3 length: 15 amino acids. Here the CDR3 reads CASSSRDSKLWEQYF. The CDR3 nucleotides are TGTGCCAGCAGTTCTCGGGACTCCAAACTTTGGGAGCAGTACTTC.

The chain carries TRBV5-1 and TRBJ1-5, with D possibly matching TRBD1 (5 bases). This CDR3 contains 13 residues. V dropped 3 bases and J dropped 4 bases, with 8 bases sitting between them. CDR1 is SGHRS, CDR2 YFSETQ, per germline. In DNA form, the CDR3 reads TGCGCCAGCAGCTCGGAGGGGAATCAGCCCCAGCATTTT. Amino acid sequence: CASSSEGNQPQHF.

DNA for the CDR3: TGTGCCAGCAGTCAGGGGGTTAATCAGCCCCAGCATTTT. Translated: CASSQGVNQPQHF. V is TRBV6-5 and J is TRBJ1-5; 7 nucleotides match TRBD1. The CDR3 extends over 13 amino acids. Trimming removed 5 bases from V and 4 bases from J; junction bases left unmatched: 2. CDR1 and CDR2 (germline): MNHEY, SVGAGI.

This sequence joins TRBV6-5 and TRBJ2-5, with TRBD1 as a possible D gene (6 bases). Germline V gene sequence: CDR1 MNHEY, CDR2 SVGAGI. The germline V and J ends were trimmed by 5 bases and 3 bases, with 7 bases remaining between them. CDR3 length: 12 residues. The DNA of the CDR3 is TGTGCCAGCAGTGCAGGGGAAGAGACCCAGTACTTC. Protein sequence: CASSAGEETQYF.

The sample holds a few counts of this clone. The rearrangement uses TRBV11-3 and TRBJ2-2; D possibly corresponds to TRBD1 (6 bases). Germline CDR1 is SGHNT and CDR2 is YENEEA. V lost 5 bases and J lost 3, with 13 bases in between. The CDR3 contains 15 residues. DNA for the CDR3: TGTGCCAGCAGCCCTACAGGGTTTGACACCGGGGAGCTGTTTTTT. Protein product: CASSPTGFDTGELFF.

This clone showed up just once. The CDR3 sequence is CASRRDRATEAFF. The CDR3 DNA follows: TGTGCCAGCAGGAGGGACAGGGCCACTGAAGCTTTCTTT. This chain uses TRBV28 with TRBJ1-1; 9 nucleotides match TRBD1. The germline CDR1 and CDR2 sequences are MDHEN and SYDVKM. The CDR3 extends over 13 amino acids. The V gene end was trimmed by 6 bases and the J gene end by 4 bases; junction bases not matched to a gene: 3.

This clone was seen just once. The chain carries TRBV7-9 and TRBJ1-1; the D is unclear. This CDR3 is 15 amino acids long. Germline assignment: CDR1 SEHNR and CDR2 FQNEAQ (reference sequence). Trimming took off 2 bases at V and 2 bases at J, with 12 bases between the two ends. The CDR3 reads CASSLSGTGNTEAFF. CDR3 nucleotide sequence: TGTGCCAGCAGCTTAAGTGGTACGGGTAACACTGAAGCTTTCTTT.